The source of this TCR beta chain is a study of blood T cell repertoires in COVID-19. Study as a whole: The study drew acute and convalescent COVID-19 samples from the United States, Italy and Spain.

The CDR3 contains 15 residues. V shed 0 bases and J 4 bases; nucleotides not matched to a gene: 5. Germline assignment: CDR1 LGHNA and CDR2 YSLEER. Enrolled through a virtual design, the participants were between about 18 and 100 years of age and came from fewer than 30 US areas. The protocol was immunoSEQ multiplex PCR, while the TCRdb copy is restricted to in-frame clones and leaves out a portion. The sample records around 300,000 clones, around 87% being singletons. The genes are TRBV4-3 and TRBJ2-7, with 8 bases fitting TRBD1. The source of this sequence is a woman in her 30s who had recovered from COVID-19. The sequenced material came from PBMCs or T cells enriched from blood (not recorded which). The CDR3, as DNA: TGCGCCAGCAGCCAAGAAGGACAGGGTATTTACGAGCAGTACTTC. Amino acid sequence: CASSQEGQGIYEQYF.